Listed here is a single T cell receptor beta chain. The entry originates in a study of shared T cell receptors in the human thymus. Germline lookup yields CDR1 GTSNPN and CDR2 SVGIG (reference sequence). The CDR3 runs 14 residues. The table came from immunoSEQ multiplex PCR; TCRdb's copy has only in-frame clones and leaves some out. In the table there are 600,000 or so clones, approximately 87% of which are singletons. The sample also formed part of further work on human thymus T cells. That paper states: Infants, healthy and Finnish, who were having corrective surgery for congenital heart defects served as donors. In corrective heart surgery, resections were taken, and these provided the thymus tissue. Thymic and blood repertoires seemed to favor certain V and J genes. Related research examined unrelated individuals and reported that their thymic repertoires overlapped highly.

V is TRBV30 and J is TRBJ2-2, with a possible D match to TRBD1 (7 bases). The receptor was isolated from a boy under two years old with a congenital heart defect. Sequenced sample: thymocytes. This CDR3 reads CARAGTANTGELFF. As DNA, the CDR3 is TGTGCGCGGGCGGGGACAGCGAACACCGGGGAGCTGTTTTTT.